The TCR beta chain described here comes from a study of PD-1 blockade in classical Hodgkin lymphoma. Overall study findings and caveats: Exclusion removed patients who began nivolumab under 1 year after ASCT.

Notes on this clone: What it binds is not known. Compared with germline, one end of the junction differs, possibly owing to a read error.

The CDR3 sequence is 18 residues long. The V gene's germline CDR1 is MDHEN and CDR2 SYDVKM. Specified time point: cycle 4 day 1 (C4D1), after five to seven weeks of nivolumab. Relapse was seen in all patients after autologous stem cell transplantation, and brentuximab vedotin exposure was variable. Profiled with immunoSEQ multiplex PCR; TCRdb holds only in-frame clones, not every one. The sample lists some 22,000 clones; over 70% were seen once. Specimen: peripheral blood mononuclear cells (PBMCs), collected before the fourth cycle of nivolumab. The rearrangement joins TRBV28 to TRBJ2-7; 15 nucleotides match TRBD2. The TCR was taken from a human donor with classical Hodgkin lymphoma. The CDR3 loop reads CASSPWTSGRAGDDERYF. CDR3 nucleotides: TGTGCCAGCAGTCCCTGGACTAGCGGGAGGGCCGGGGACGACGAGCGGTACTTC.